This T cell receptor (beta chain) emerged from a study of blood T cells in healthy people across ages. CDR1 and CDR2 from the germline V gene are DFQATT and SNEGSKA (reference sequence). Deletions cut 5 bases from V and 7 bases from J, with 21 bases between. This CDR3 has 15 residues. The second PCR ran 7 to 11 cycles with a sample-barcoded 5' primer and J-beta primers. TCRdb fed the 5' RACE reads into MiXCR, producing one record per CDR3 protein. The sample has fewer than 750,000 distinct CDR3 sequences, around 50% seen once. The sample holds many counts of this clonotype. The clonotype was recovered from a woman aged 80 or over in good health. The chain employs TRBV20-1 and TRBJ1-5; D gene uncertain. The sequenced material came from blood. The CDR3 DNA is TGCAGTGCTGGGGATTCGAGTCGGAATGGGCAGCCCCAGCATTTT. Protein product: CSAGDSSRNGQPQHF.